This T cell receptor (beta chain) is drawn from a study of control samples from healthy donors and cancer patients. Only in-frame clones appear in the TCRdb table, and some are missing; sequencing was by immunoSEQ multiplex PCR. The sample holds around 90,000 clones, more than 75% seen once. The CDR3 is 14 residues long. Germline trimming cut 7 bases from V and 4 bases from J; bases unmatched to any gene: 10. Germline V gene data show CDR1 as MNHEY and CDR2 as SVGAGI. This receptor was obtained from a woman aged 40-49 years in good health. The chain has TRBV6-5 and TRBJ2-7; TRBD1 matches 7 bases. The sample comprised blood. The DNA of the CDR3 is TGTGCCAGCATTTCGACAGGGTTGGATTACGAGCAGTACTTC. Translated, it gives CASISTGLDYEQYF.